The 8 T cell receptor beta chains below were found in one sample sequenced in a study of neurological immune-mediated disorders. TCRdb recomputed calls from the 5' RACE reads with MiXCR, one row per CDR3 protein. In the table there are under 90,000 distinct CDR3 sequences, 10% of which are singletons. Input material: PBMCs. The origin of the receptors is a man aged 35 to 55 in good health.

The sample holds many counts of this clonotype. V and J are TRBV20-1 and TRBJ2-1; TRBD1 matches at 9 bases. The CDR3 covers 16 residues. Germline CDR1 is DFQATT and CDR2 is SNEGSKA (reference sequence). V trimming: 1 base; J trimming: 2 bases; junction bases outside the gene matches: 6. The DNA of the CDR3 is TGCAGTGCTAGAGGTGGGGACAGGGCTACCTACAATGAGCAGTTCTTC. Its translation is CSARGGDRATYNEQFF.

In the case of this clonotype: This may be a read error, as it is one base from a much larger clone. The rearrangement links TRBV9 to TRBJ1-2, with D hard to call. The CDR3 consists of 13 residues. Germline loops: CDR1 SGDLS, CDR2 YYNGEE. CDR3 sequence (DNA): TGTGCCAACAGCTCGCCGGGAGCCTACGGCTACACCTTC. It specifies CANSSPGAYGYTF.

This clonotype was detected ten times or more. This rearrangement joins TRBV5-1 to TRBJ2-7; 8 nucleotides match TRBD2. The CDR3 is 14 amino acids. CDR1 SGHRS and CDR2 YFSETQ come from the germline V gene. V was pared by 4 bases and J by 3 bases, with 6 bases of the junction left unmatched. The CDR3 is CASSPRTSSYEQYF. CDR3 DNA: TGCGCCAGCAGCCCCCGGACTAGCAGCTACGAGCAGTACTTC.

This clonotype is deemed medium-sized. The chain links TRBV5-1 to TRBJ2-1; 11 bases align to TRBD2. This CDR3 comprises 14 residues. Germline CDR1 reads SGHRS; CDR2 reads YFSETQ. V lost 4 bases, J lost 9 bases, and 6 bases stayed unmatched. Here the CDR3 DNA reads TGCGCCAGCAGCATGACTAGCGGGGTGGGTGAGCAGTTCTTC. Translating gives CASSMTSGVGEQFF.

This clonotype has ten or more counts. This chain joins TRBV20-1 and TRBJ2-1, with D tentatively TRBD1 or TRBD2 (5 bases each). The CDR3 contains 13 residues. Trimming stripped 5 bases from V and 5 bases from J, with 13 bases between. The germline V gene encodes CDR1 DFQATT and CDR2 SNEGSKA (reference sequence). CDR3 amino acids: CSAPATGHNEQFF. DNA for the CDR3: TGCAGTGCTCCGGCAACGGGGCACAATGAGCAGTTCTTC.

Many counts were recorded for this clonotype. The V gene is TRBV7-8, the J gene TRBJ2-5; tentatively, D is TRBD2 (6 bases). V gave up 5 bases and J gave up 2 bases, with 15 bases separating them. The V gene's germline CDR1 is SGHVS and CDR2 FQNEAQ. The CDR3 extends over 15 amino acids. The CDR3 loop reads CASSLLRDLQETQYF. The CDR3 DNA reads TGTGCCAGCAGCCTCCTCCGGGACTTACAAGAGACCCAGTACTTC. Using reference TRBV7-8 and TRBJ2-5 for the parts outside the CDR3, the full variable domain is GAGVSQSPRYKVAKRGQDVALRCDPISGHVSLFWYQQALGQGPEFLTYFQNEAQLDKSGLPSDRFFAERPEGSVSTLKIQRTQQEDSAVYLCASSLLRDLQETQYFGPGTRLLVL.

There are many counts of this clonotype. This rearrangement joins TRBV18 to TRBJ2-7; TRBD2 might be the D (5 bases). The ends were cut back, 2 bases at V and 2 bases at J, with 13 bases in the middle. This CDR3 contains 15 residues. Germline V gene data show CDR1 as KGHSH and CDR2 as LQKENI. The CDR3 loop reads CASSPGQLDTYEQYF. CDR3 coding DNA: TGTGCCAGCTCACCAGGGCAACTAGATACCTACGAGCAGTACTTC.

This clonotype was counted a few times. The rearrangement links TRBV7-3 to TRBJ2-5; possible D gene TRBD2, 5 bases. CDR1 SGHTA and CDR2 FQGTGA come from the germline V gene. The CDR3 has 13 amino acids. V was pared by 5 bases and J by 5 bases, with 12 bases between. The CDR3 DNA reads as TGTGCCAGCAGCCCTACTAGGATGGAGACCCAGTACTTC. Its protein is CASSPTRMETQYF.